Here is one TCR beta chain with its context. The protocol was immunoSEQ multiplex PCR, while the TCRdb copy is restricted to in-frame clones and leaves out a portion. The data show about 360,000 clones, more than 75% seen once. These data belong to a study of blood T cell repertoires in COVID-19. About the study: The United States, Italy and Spain supplied acute and convalescent COVID-19 samples.

The CDR3 runs 14 residues. The germline V gene encodes CDR1 SSHAT and CDR2 FNYEAQ (reference sequence). Trimming shortened V by 2 bases and J by 6 bases, and 11 bases separated the two germline ends. Sequences were obtained from peripheral blood. This rearrangement joins TRBV7-7 to TRBJ2-1; D not resolved. This clonotype was obtained from a human donor with acute or convalescent COVID-19. The donor label of this sample is uncertain. The CDR3 sequence is CASSLTDTSNEQFF. The CDR3, as DNA: TGTGCCAGCAGCTTAACCGACACGAGCAATGAGCAGTTCTTC.